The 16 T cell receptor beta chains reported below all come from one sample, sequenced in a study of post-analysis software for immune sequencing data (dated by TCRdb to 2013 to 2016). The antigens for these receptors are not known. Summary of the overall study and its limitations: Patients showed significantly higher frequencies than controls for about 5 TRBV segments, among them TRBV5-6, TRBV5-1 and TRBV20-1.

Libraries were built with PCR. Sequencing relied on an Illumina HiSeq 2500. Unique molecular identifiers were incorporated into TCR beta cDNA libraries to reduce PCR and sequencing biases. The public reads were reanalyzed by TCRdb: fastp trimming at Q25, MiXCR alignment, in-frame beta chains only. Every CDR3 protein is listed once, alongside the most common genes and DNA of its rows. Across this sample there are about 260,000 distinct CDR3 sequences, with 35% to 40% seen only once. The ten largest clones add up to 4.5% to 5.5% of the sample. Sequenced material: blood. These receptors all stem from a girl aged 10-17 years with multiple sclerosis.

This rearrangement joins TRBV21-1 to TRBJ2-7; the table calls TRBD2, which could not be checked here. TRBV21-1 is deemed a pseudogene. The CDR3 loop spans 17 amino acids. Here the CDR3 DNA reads TGTGCCAGCAGCAATGGGAGGCTAGCGGGAGAGACCTACGAGCAGTACTTC. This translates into CASSNGRLAGETYEQYF.

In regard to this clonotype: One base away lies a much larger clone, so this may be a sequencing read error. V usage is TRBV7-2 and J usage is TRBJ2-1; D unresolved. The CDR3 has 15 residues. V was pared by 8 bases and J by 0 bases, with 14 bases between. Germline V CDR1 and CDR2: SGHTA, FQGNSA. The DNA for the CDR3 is TGTGCCAGCTGTACGGGCCAGAGCTCCTACAATGAGCAGTTCTTC. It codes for CASCTGQSSYNEQFF.

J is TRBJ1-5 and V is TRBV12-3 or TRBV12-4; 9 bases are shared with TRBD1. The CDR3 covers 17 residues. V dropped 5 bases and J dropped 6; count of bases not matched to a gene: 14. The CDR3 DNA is TGTGCCAGCAGTCCGGGGATGGGACAGGGATCTCCTCAGCCCCAGCATTTT. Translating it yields CASSPGMGQGSPQPQHF.

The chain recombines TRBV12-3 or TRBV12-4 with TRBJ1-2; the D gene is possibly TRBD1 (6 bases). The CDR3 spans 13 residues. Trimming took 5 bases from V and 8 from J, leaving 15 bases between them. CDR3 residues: CASSLWGRGGYTF. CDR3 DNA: TGTGCCAGCAGTCTATGGGGCAGGGGAGGCTACACCTTC.

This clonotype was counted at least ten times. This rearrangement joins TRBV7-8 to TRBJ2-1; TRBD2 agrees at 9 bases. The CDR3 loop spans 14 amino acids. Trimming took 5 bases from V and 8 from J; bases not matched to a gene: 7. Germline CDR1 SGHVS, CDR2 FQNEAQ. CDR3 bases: TGTGCCAGCAGCCGACGACTAGCGGTCGATGAGCAGTTCTTC. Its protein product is CASSRRLAVDEQFF.

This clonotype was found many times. The CDR3 sequence is CASSPSGTEETQYF. In DNA, the CDR3 is TGTGCCAGCAGCCCCTCCGGGACAGAAGAGACCCAGTACTTC. The chain combines TRBV7-2 with TRBJ2-5; 7 positions agree with TRBD1. The length of the CDR3 is 14 residues. Germline trimming cut 5 bases from V and 3 bases from J; bases unmatched to any gene: 6. Germline V gene lookup returns CDR1 SGHTA and CDR2 FQGNSA.

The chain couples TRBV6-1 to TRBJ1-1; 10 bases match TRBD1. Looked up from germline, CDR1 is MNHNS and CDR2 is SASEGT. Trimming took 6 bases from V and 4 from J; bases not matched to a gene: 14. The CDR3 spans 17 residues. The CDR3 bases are TGTGCCAGCAGCCGCTGGGGACAGGGGAGTAGGCGCACTGAAGCTTTCTTT. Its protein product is CASSRWGQGSRRTEAFF.

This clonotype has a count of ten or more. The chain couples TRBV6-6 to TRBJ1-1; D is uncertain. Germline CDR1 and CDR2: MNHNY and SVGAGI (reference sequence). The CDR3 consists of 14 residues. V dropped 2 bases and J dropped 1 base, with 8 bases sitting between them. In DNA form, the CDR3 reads TGTGCCAGCAGTTACAAGATGTCGAACACTGAAGCTTTCTTT. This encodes CASSYKMSNTEAFF.

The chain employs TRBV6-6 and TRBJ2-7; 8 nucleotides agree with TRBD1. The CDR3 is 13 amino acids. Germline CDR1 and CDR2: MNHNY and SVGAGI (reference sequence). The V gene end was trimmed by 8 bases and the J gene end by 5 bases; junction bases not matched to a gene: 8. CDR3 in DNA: TGTGCCAGCGTGGACAGGGTAATCGACGAGCAGTACTTC. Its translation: CASVDRVIDEQYF.

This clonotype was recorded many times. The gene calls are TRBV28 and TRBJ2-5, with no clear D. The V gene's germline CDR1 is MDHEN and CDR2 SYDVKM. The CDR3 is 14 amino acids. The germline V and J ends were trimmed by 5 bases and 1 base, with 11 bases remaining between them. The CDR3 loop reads CASSPPPAQETQYF. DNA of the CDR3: TGTGCCAGCAGTCCGCCCCCGGCCCAAGAGACCCAGTACTTC.

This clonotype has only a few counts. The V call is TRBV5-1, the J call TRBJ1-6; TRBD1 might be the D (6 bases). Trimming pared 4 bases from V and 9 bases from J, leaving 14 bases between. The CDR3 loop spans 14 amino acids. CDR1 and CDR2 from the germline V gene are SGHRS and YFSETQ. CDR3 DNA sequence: TGCGCCAGCAGCCGGACAGACCTTGTTTCACCCCTCCACTTT. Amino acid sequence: CASSRTDLVSPLHF.

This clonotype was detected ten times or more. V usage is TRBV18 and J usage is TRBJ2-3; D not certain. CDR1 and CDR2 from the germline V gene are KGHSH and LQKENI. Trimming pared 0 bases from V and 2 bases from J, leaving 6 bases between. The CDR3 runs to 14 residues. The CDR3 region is CASSPPRTTDTQYF. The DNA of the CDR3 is TGTGCCAGCTCACCACCGAGGACCACAGATACGCAGTATTTT. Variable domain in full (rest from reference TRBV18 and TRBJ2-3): NAGVMQNPRHLVRRRGQEARLRCSPMKGHSHVYWYRQLPEEGLKFMVYLQKENIIDESGMPKERFSAEFPKEGPSILRIQQVVRGDSAAYFCASSPPRTTDTQYFGPGTRLTVL.

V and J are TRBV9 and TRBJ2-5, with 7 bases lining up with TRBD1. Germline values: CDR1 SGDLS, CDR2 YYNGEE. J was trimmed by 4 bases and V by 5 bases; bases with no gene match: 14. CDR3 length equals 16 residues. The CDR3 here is CASSPSTGNRRETQYF. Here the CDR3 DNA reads TGTGCCAGCAGTCCCTCGACAGGGAATAGAAGAGAGACCCAGTACTTC.

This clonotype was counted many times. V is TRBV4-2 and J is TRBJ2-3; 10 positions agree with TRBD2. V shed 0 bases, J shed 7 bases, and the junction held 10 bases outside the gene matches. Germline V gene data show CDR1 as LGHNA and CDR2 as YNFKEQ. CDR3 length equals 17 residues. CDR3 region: CASSQDGVAGGRNTQYF. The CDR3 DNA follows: TGTGCCAGCAGCCAAGATGGAGTAGCGGGGGGACGGAATACGCAGTATTTT.

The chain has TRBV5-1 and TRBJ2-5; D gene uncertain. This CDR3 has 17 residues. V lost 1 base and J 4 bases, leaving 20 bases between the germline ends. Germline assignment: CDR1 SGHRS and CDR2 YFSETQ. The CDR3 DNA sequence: TGCGCCAGCAGCTTGAGAGTCAGTGGGTCGTGGGGAGAGACCCAGTACTTC. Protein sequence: CASSLRVSGSWGETQYF.

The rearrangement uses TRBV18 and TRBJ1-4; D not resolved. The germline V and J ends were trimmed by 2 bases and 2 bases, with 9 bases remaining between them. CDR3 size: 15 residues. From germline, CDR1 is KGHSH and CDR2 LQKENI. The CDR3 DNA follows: TGTGCCAGCTCACCAACTATCGGGACTAATGAAAAACTGTTTTTT. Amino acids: CASSPTIGTNEKLFF.